The 21 T cell receptor beta chains below all came from one sample that was sequenced in a study of response to subunit inactivated influenza vaccine listed by TCRdb under 2018. Library creation used RT-PCR. The listed sequencing device is Illumina HiSeq 2500. The public reads were run again by TCRdb, first through fastp at Q25 and then through MiXCR, and only productive beta chains were kept. Each record represents a unique CDR3 protein, reported with the most common genes and DNA among its rows. This sample is represented by 650,000 to 850,000 distinct CDR3 sequences; over 11% of them were singletons. 6% to 7% of the sample belongs to the ten largest clones. The sequencing here drew on PBMCs from blood, taken 14 days before vaccination. All receptors derive from a man aged 50-60 years who received an inactivated influenza vaccine. Donor details come from another sample of the same person, matched by shared clones.

This clonotype was observed a handful of times. V usage is TRBV12-3 or TRBV12-4 and J usage is TRBJ1-1, with a tentative D call TRBD1 (5 bases). This CDR3 contains 13 residues. V lost 1 base, J lost 4 bases, and 7 bases lay in between. The DNA of the CDR3 is TGTGCCAGCAGTTTAGGGGACGCCACTGAAGCTTTCTTT. The encoded protein is CASSLGDATEAFF.

This clonotype was found a few times. This chain connects TRBV27 to TRBJ2-1; tentative D call: TRBD1 (6 bases). CDR1 and CDR2 from the germline V gene are MNHEY and SMNVEV (reference sequence). Deletions cut 5 bases from V and 8 bases from J, with 13 bases between. The CDR3 contains 13 residues. CDR3 residues: CASSRTAGHEQFF. In nucleotides, the CDR3 is TGTGCCAGCAGTCGGACAGCCGGGCATGAGCAGTTCTTC.

This clonotype was seen at least ten times. The chain is built from TRBV6-2 or TRBV6-3 and TRBJ2-1; 13 positions agree with TRBD2. This CDR3 region has 17 residues. Germline V CDR1 and CDR2: MNHEY, SVGEGT. With V trimmed by 1 base and J by 7 bases, 7 bases remained unmatched. The CDR3 DNA reads as TGTGCCAGCAGTTACTTAGTTGTGACTAGCGGGAGGAATGAGCAGTTCTTC. Amino acid sequence: CASSYLVVTSGRNEQFF.

The chain has TRBV6-2 or TRBV6-3 and TRBJ1-2; D is unclear. This CDR3 comprises 12 residues. V was trimmed by 2 bases and J by 4 bases, leaving 5 bases between them. In germline, CDR1 is MNHEY, CDR2 SVGEGT. The CDR3 sequence is CASSYGSYGYTF. CDR3 DNA sequence: TGTGCCAGCAGTTACGGCAGCTATGGCTACACCTTC.

V is TRBV18 and J is TRBJ2-5; 11 bases are a match to TRBD1. This CDR3 has 16 residues. Germline CDR1 and CDR2: KGHSH and LQKENI. The junction had 8 bases not matched to a gene; V was cut back by 4 bases and J by 4 bases. The DNA for the CDR3 is TGTGCCAGCTCACTCCAGGACAGGGGGCGCGGAGAGACCCAGTACTTC. Translation: CASSLQDRGRGETQYF. The complete variable domain, with remaining parts taken from reference TRBV18 and TRBJ2-5, reads NAGVMQNPRHLVRRRGQEARLRCSPMKGHSHVYWYRQLPEEGLKFMVYLQKENIIDESGMPKERFSAEFPKEGPSILRIQQVVRGDSAAYFCASSLQDRGRGETQYFGPGTRLLVL.

This clonotype was seen only a few times. The chain joins TRBV5-1 to TRBJ1-1; the D gene is possibly TRBD1 (6 bases). The V end lost 0 bases, the J end lost 1 base, and 10 bases lay between the germline ends. The CDR3 covers 15 residues. Germline-derived CDR1 and CDR2 are SGHRS and YFSETQ. The CDR3 region is CASSLGGRGNTEAFF. The CDR3 coding sequence is TGCGCCAGCAGCTTGGGTGGCAGGGGGAACACTGAAGCTTTCTTT.

This clonotype has just a few counts. The chain carries TRBV20-1 and TRBJ2-7, with D possibly matching TRBD1 (7 bases). This CDR3 contains 14 residues. V was trimmed by 2 bases and J by 3 bases, leaving 14 bases between them. CDR1 is DFQATT, CDR2 SNEGSKA, per germline (reference sequence). The CDR3 is CSARSAQGGYEQYF. The CDR3 DNA sequence: TGCAGTGCTAGATCCGCCCAGGGGGGCTACGAGCAGTACTTC.

This chain uses TRBV7-2 with TRBJ2-7; either TRBD1 or TRBD2 may fit D (5 bases each). Trimming cost V 3 bases and J 4 bases, with 16 bases left between them. Germline values: CDR1 SGHTA, CDR2 FQGNSA. The CDR3 runs to 15 residues. The CDR3 DNA follows: TGTGCCAGCAGCTTCGAGGGGCTAGGGATTTACGAGCAGTACTTC. Translated: CASSFEGLGIYEQYF.

This clonotype was counted at least ten times. V usage is TRBV20-1 and J usage is TRBJ2-1; D may be TRBD1 (5 bases). This CDR3 is built from 13 residues. The germline gives CDR1 DFQATT, CDR2 SNEGSKA (reference sequence). V shed 3 bases and J shed 7 bases, with 13 bases lying between them. The CDR3 reads CSAREDRKNEQFF. The CDR3 bases are TGCAGTGCTAGGGAAGACAGAAAGAATGAGCAGTTCTTC.

The rearrangement joins TRBV29-1 to TRBJ2-5; 8 bases map to TRBD1. The CDR3 is 14 amino acids. Germline trimming cut 3 bases from V and 3 bases from J; bases unmatched to any gene: 6. Germline assignment: CDR1 SQVTM and CDR2 ANQGSEA. The CDR3 loop reads CSVDLGQEEETQYF. In nucleotides, the CDR3 is TGCAGCGTTGATTTGGGACAGGAAGAAGAGACCCAGTACTTC.

This clonotype was detected a few times. CDR3 DNA sequence: TGTGCCAGCAGTACCCCGAGTAGTGGAAGCGAGCAGTACTTC. As protein: CASSTPSSGSEQYF. The chain has TRBV6-2 or TRBV6-3 and TRBJ2-7; no clear D gene. V lost 5 bases and J lost 6, with 17 bases in between. CDR1 is MNHEY and CDR2 is SVGEGT in the germline V gene. The CDR3 has 14 amino acids.

Many counts were recorded for this clonotype. The chain has TRBV6-2 or TRBV6-3 and TRBJ2-3; 13 bases map to TRBD2. After removal of 0 bases from V and 2 bases from J, the junction contained 8 bases not matched to a gene. The CDR3 extends over 19 amino acids. From germline, CDR1 is MNHEY and CDR2 SVGEGT. CDR3: CASSYSPGTSGIDTDTQYF. CDR3 DNA sequence: TGTGCCAGCAGTTACTCCCCCGGGACTAGCGGGATTGACACAGATACGCAGTATTTT.

The chain links TRBV29-1 to TRBJ1-2; 8 positions agree with TRBD1. Germline V gives CDR1 SQVTM, CDR2 ANQGSEA. The CDR3 has 14 residues. The V and J ends lost 4 bases and 6 bases, in that order; junction bases with no gene match: 10. The CDR3 bases are TGCAGCGTTGCTCTTCTCTCCAGGGGGCATGGCTACACCTTC. Its translation: CSVALLSRGHGYTF.

The chain joins TRBV7-9 to TRBJ2-7, with D perhaps TRBD1 (5 bases). This CDR3 comprises 15 residues. CDR1 and CDR2 from the germline V gene are SEHNR and FQNEAQ (reference sequence). The ends were cut back, 1 base at V and 7 bases at J, with 17 bases in the middle. For the CDR3, the DNA is TGTGCCAGCAGCTTAGATCGGTCGCAGGGCTTAGAGCAGTACTTC. This encodes CASSLDRSQGLEQYF. Drawing the rest from reference TRBV7-9 and TRBJ2-7, the complete variable domain is DTGVSQNPRHKITKRGQNVTFRCDPISEHNRLYWYRQTLGQGPEFLTYFQNEAQLEKSRLLSDRFSAERPKGSFSTLEIQRTEQGDSAMYLCASSLDRSQGLEQYFGPGTRLTVT.

This clonotype has a handful of counts. This chain links TRBV29-1 with TRBJ2-7, with 9 positions matching TRBD1. The CDR3 is made up of 13 amino acids. V lost 4 bases, J lost 6 bases, and 7 bases stayed unmatched. CDR1 SQVTM and CDR2 ANQGSEA come from the germline V gene. In DNA form, the CDR3 reads TGCAGCGTTGCGACCGGGACAGGGAGCGAGCAGTACTTC. Protein sequence: CSVATGTGSEQYF.

This clonotype was found a few times. The rearrangement links TRBV5-1 to TRBJ1-3, with D possibly matching TRBD1 (5 bases). Germline V CDR1 and CDR2: SGHRS, YFSETQ. Trimming took 0 bases from V and 0 from J, leaving 7 bases between them. The CDR3 has 15 residues. The CDR3 nucleotides are TGCGCCAGCAGCTTGGAGGGGACCTCTGGAAACACCATATATTTT. Translated: CASSLEGTSGNTIYF.

The rearrangement uses TRBV11-1 and TRBJ2-3, with 9 bases identical to TRBD2. This CDR3 has 16 residues. CDR1 is SGHAT and CDR2 is FQDESV in the germline V gene (reference sequence). Germline trimming cut 8 bases from V and 3 bases from J; bases unmatched to any gene: 12. CDR3 protein: CASRGGGAVGTDTQYF. The DNA of the CDR3 is TGTGCCAGCCGCGGCGGGGGGGCTGTTGGAACAGATACGCAGTATTTT.

This clonotype was detected many times. CDR3: CASSQEEAPYNEQFF. CDR3 nucleotide sequence: TGCGCCAGCAGCCAAGAAGAGGCTCCCTACAATGAGCAGTTCTTC. The rearrangement joins TRBV4-1 to TRBJ2-1; the D is unclear. CDR1 is MGHRA, CDR2 YSYEKL, per germline. V lost 0 bases and J lost 2, with 8 bases in between. CDR3 length: 15 residues.

In its sample, this clonotype was seen a few times. The gene calls are TRBV5-1 and TRBJ2-2; maybe TRBD2 (5 bases). V shed 1 base and J shed 6 bases, with 13 bases lying between them. In germline, CDR1 is SGHRS, CDR2 YFSETQ. The CDR3 consists of 15 residues. CDR3 DNA: TGCGCCAGCAGCTTGTCCATATTGGAGGCCGGGGAGCTGTTTTTT. It is translated as CASSLSILEAGELFF.

This sequence joins TRBV29-1 and TRBJ2-1; 7 nucleotides align to TRBD2. CDR1 is SQVTM and CDR2 is ANQGSEA in the germline V gene. The CDR3 length is 13 residues. V lost 6 bases, J lost 3 bases, and 5 bases stayed unmatched. CDR3 protein: CSVSSGLYNEQFF. The CDR3 DNA reads as TGCAGCGTCTCTAGCGGACTCTACAATGAGCAGTTCTTC.

This clonotype was seen only a few times. The chain uses TRBV20-1 and TRBJ1-2; a weak D match, TRBD1 (5 bases). Trimming left V 2 bases short and J 2 bases short, with 21 bases between. Germline values: CDR1 DFQATT, CDR2 SNEGSKA (reference sequence). CDR3 length equals 17 residues. CDR3 in amino acids: CSARTTPGRWGNYGYTF. The DNA for the CDR3 is TGCAGTGCTAGAACAACCCCGGGACGGTGGGGAAACTATGGCTACACCTTC.